This section outlines one TCR beta chain sequence together with its context. The antigen is not known. Germline V gives CDR1 SGHDN, CDR2 FVKESK. This CDR3 region has 13 residues. Losses at the gene ends were 3 bases for V and 13 bases for J; bases not matched to a gene: 10. This record belongs to a study of shared clonotypes between healthy human individuals. Background on the study: For every donor, three CD4 naive, three CD4 memory, two CD8 naive and one CD8 memory plates were used. General study findings and limits: Memory subsets generally showed smaller estimated richness than naive subsets did.

Terminally differentiated effector memory CD45RA+ cells were left out of the naive CD8 fraction, which was CD45RO-negative and positively selected for CCR7. As handled by the study authors: ImmunoSEQ sequences covered only the junction and lacked quality scores; filtering therefore differed. Method: immunoSEQ multiplex PCR; TCRdb's copy keeps in-frame clones and lacks some. From that table come the V and J calls and clone size; the DNA was used to work out D and trimming. The sample shows roughly 810,000 clones, about 97% of them seen only once. This chain connects TRBV14 to TRBJ1-2, with 8 bases identical to TRBD1. The clonotype comes from a man younger than 40 in good health. Sequencing used naive CD8+ T cells sorted from blood. The CDR3 DNA sequence: TGTGCCAGCAGCCACATGGACAGGGCCCGCCTCACCTTC. Its translation: CASSHMDRARLTF.